The subject of this entry is one TCR beta chain. This clone's antigen is unknown. Within one base of it there is no much larger clone, and no base qualities were kept. This entry is derived from a study of blood T cell repertoires in COVID-19 (dated by TCRdb to about 2020). For context, the study as a whole: The collaborator samples originated in the United States, Italy and Spain and spanned the acute and convalescent phases of COVID-19. The dataset comprised deeply sampled blood TCRbeta repertoires from subjects exposed to, actively infected with, or recovered from COVID-19. The prospective study material was composed of cDNA or gDNA derived from T cells, B-cell-depleted T cells, or PBMCs. Where available, HLA class I and class II types were obtained from metadata supplied by the sample provider rather than from assay-based typing. The repertoires were released in a freely available public database meant as a resource for research on the immune response to SARS-CoV-2. Nearly every sample came with metadata listing a de-identified subject ID, COVID-19 status, age in years and sex. Samples came from the ongoing ImmuneRACE study (first 160 participants) plus 1,254 subjects from 6 global collaborators.

V is clipped by 4 bases and J by 10 bases, and the sequence between their germline boundaries is 19 bases long. In the germline V gene, CDR1 corresponds to SNHLY and CDR2 to FYNNEI. Its CDR3 holds 14 amino acids, cysteine through phenylalanine. The kept DNA is CDR3 alone, 42 bases in frame from the first base. Collaborating institutions collected whole blood in K2EDTA tubes following their own protocols. For TCRbeta analysis, collaborator samples were shipped as frozen whole blood, as isolated PBMCs, or as DNA extracted from either sample type. The immunoSEQ Assay, a bias-controlled multiplex PCR, was used to amplify TCRbeta CDR3 regions from genomic DNA. Regarding the original processing steps: The number of nucleated cells in each sample was estimated from the amplification of reference gene primers within the assay. To quantify the absolute abundance of each unique TCRbeta CDR3 rearrangement, sequence reads were collapsed and filtered. For each sample, productive Simpson clonality was calculated by taking the square root of Simpson's diversity index across productive rearrangements. Entries here come from immuneACCESS through TCRdb and include only in-frame sequences with V and J called. Some clones fail to appear in such tables; in the studies checked, an unresolved V gene covers under half of the shortfall, and the cause of the remainder is unknown. Clone size and the V and J calls come from that table; the DNA yielded D and trimming. Counted in this sample were 170,000 or so clones; 60% to 80% of them appeared once. Of the sample, less than 30% is held by the ten largest clones.

Here is what the overall study found, with its caveats: Clinical and demographic metadata were provided uncurated, with the amount varying by source and participant.

In this chain, TRBV2 is recombined with TRBJ1-2, with the D segment identity uncertain. The sequencing sample was made of peripheral blood. The sequence was collected from a woman between 65 and 79 years old with acute or convalescent COVID-19. CDR3 sequence: CASSADKASLAYTF. The nucleotides are TGTGCCAGCAGTGCAGACAAGGCCTCGCTTGCCTACACCTTC.